One T cell receptor beta chain is described in this entry. Antigen: not known. The TCR beta CDR3 regions underwent amplification using RNA transcripts as the source. Initially, a first-round RT-PCR of the TCR CDR3 employed the HTBI primer set. TCRdb called the multiplex PCR reads again in MiXCR, with one record for every CDR3 protein. The table lists hundreds of thousands of distinct CDR3 sequences, about 20% of them singletons, with under 35% in the top ten. This sample is part of a study of T cells in Graves' hyperthyroidism and ophthalmopathy. Study-level findings and limits: Ophthalmopathy, as predicted by the model, came a median around 6 months after the prediction. Blood held most thyroid clonotypes expanded above 0.001 frequency.

Trimming cost V 0 bases and J 3 bases, with 6 bases left between them. The CDR3 consists of 14 residues. CDR1 and CDR2 from the germline V gene are MNHEY and SVGAGI. The chain joins TRBV6-5 to TRBJ1-5; no clear D. Sequencing input: blood. The origin of this receptor is a man younger than 40 with Graves' ophthalmopathy. This chain's CDR3 is CASSYSGNNQPQHF. CDR3 DNA: TGTGCCAGCAGTTACTCAGGGAACAATCAGCCCCAGCATTTT.